One and the same sample provided the 4 T cell receptor beta chains below, sequenced in a study of T cell responses to AZD1222 COVID-19 vaccine (dated by TCRdb to the early 2020s). The time point label corresponds to: baseline before first vaccination. Libraries were prepared through the immunoSEQ multiplex PCR assay. The source is immuneACCESS, and TCRdb retained only in-frame sequences with V and J called. Part of the clones is not carried over; for the studies checked, unresolved V genes explain less than half of this, and the remainder is unexplained. The table for this sample lists 100,000 to 150,000 clones; 89% of them were counted only once. The top ten clonotypes cover more than 4% of the sample. The source material was peripheral blood, sampled on day 0 of AZD1222 vaccination. These receptors were obtained from an adult in good health.

The rearrangement joins TRBV7-2 to TRBJ1-6, with D possibly matching TRBD1 (6 bases). Germline CDR1 SGHTA, CDR2 FQGNSA. The CDR3 extends over 14 amino acids. Trimming took off 5 bases at V and 9 bases at J, with 14 bases between the two ends. CDR3 nucleotide sequence: TGTGCCAGCAGCCTACAGGGTTTTGGTTCACCCCTCCACTTT. As protein: CASSLQGFGSPLHF.

The rearrangement uses TRBV19 and TRBJ1-4; D is ambiguous. Trimming took off 3 bases at V and 8 bases at J, with 10 bases between the two ends. CDR3 length equals 13 residues. Germline CDR1 reads LNHDA; CDR2 reads SQIVND (reference sequence). The CDR3 protein is CASSMRPYEKLFF. The CDR3 DNA reads TGTGCCAGTAGTATGAGACCCTACGAAAAACTGTTTTTT. The whole variable domain, remainder taken from reference TRBV19 and TRBJ1-4, is DGGITQSPKYLFRKEGQNVTLSCEQNLNHDAMYWYRQDPGQGLRLIYYSQIVNDFQKGDIAEGYSVSREKKESFPLTVTSAQKNPTAFYLCASSMRPYEKLFFGSGTQLSVL.

The chain couples TRBV7-2 to TRBJ2-2; no firm D call. Germline V gene lookup returns CDR1 SGHTA and CDR2 FQGNSA. This CDR3 has 13 residues. The V gene lost 5 bases and the J gene lost 3 bases, with 7 bases spanning the gap. CDR3 DNA sequence: TGTGCCAGCAGCCTCGACTACACCGGGGAGCTGTTTTTT. This gives the protein CASSLDYTGELFF. Variable domain in full (rest from reference TRBV7-2 and TRBJ2-2): GAGVSQSPSNKVTEKGKDVELRCDPISGHTALYWYRQSLGQGLEFLIYFQGNSAPDKSGLPSDRFSAERTGGSVSTLTIQRTQQEDSAVYLCASSLDYTGELFFGEGSRLTVL.

The genes are TRBV11-3 and TRBJ2-1; 7 bases are shared with TRBD1. Looked up from germline, CDR1 is SGHNT and CDR2 is YENEEA. J gave up 4 bases and V 4 bases, and 13 bases lay outside the gene matches. The length of the CDR3 is 17 residues. The CDR3 nucleotides are TGTGCCAGCAGCTACGAGGGTGAGGGGGCTGTTTACAATGAGCAGTTCTTC. Encoded protein: CASSYEGEGAVYNEQFF.